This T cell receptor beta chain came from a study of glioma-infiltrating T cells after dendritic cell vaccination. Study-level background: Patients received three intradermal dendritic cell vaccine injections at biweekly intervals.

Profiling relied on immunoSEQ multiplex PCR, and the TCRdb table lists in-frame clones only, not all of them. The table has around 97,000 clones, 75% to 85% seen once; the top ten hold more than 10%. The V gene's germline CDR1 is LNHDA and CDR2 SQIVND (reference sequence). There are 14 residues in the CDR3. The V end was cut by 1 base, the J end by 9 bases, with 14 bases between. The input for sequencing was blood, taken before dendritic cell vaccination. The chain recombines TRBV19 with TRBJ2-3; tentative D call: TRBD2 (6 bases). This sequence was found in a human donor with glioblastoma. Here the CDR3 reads CASSIAPQGGTQYF. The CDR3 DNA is TGTGCCAGTAGTATAGCTCCGCAGGGAGGCACGCAGTATTTT. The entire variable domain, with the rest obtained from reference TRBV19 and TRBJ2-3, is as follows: DGGITQSPKYLFRKEGQNVTLSCEQNLNHDAMYWYRQDPGQGLRLIYYSQIVNDFQKGDIAEGYSVSREKKESFPLTVTSAQKNPTAFYLCASSIAPQGGTQYFGPGTRLTVL.